This T cell receptor beta chain derives from a study of T cell changes during pregnancy in multiple sclerosis. Assay used: immunoSEQ multiplex PCR; TCRdb lists only in-frame clones, some missing. The sample consists of fewer than 85,000 clones, around 94% of them appearing once. Germline CDR1 is SGHRS and CDR2 is YFSETQ. This CDR3 comprises 15 residues. V lost 7 bases, J lost 1 base, and 18 bases lay in between. Sequences were derived from peripheral blood, sampled in the third trimester of pregnancy. The V and J genes are TRBV5-1 and TRBJ2-7; D is undetermined. The receptor was isolated from a female donor in good health, enrolled as a control in a pregnancy study. The CDR3 protein is CASRAYIDLSYEQYF. CDR3 bases: TGCGCCAGCCGAGCTTACATCGACTTATCCTACGAGCAGTACTTC.